This TCR beta chain came from a study of brain T cells in children with intractable seizures. TCRdb's copy holds only in-frame clones and misses some; the assay was immunoSEQ multiplex PCR. The table records 20,000 to 25,000 clones, 85% to 95% of them present only once. The sequenced cases were selected for having the highest brain T cell transcript signatures. At least one anti-epileptic drug was given before surgery. Study-wide points: Only CDR3 sequence similarity suggested viral specificity, without known HCMV serostatus.

As to this clone: Antigen: not known.

V dropped 6 bases and J dropped 2 bases, with 10 bases sitting between them. CDR1 is SNHLY, CDR2 FYNNEI, per germline. The CDR3 sequence is 13 residues long. This TCR came from a boy between 10 and 17 years old with focal cortical dysplasia and intractable seizures. The V call is TRBV2, the J call TRBJ1-2; D is ambiguous. This specimen was peripheral blood, taken at surgery. The CDR3 DNA sequence: TGTGCCAGCAGACGGCTCTCAAACTATGGCTACACCTTC. Translating gives CASRRLSNYGYTF.